These T cell receptor beta chains were read from a single sample in a study of blood T cell repertoires in COVID-19. TCRdb keeps only in-frame clones here, not all; method: immunoSEQ multiplex PCR. Of fewer than 250,000 clones detected, 65% to 90% appear once; the ten largest clones hold around 10%. Sequencing was done on a sample of peripheral blood. These TCRs come from a man over 45 with COVID-19, enrolled during active disease. Each CDR3 is given with its conserved first and last residue. A D gene is named only where the DNA matches it firmly. Rows may omit the clone size; those that give it use once, few, many or a size class.

clone_size j_call v_call d_call cdr3_aa cdr3_nt
. TRBJ1-5 TRBV10-3 . CAISGGDSNQPQHF TGTGCCATCAGTGGCGGGGATAGCAATCAGCCCCAGCATTTT
. TRBJ2-7 TRBV5-4 TRBD2 CASSPGLASYEQYF TGTGCCAGCAGCCCGGGACTAGCGAGCTACGAGCAGTACTTC
. TRBJ1-1 TRBV9 . CASSVAAGATEAFF TGTGCCAGCAGCGTAGCGGCGGGGGCCACTGAAGCTTTCTTT
. TRBJ1-1 TRBV19 . CASSNLAAYEAFF TGTGCCAGTAGTAACCTCGCGGCTTATGAAGCTTTCTTT
. TRBJ2-1 TRBV7-2 . CASSLTGSGLDYNEQFF TGTGCCAGCAGCTTAACGGGAAGCGGGCTAGACTACAATGAGCAGTTCTTC
. TRBJ1-5 TRBV19 . CASSSRQGNQPQHF TGTGCCAGTAGTAGCCGACAGGGCAATCAGCCCCAGCATTTT
. TRBJ2-2 TRBV28 TRBD1 CASTGTGNTGELFF TGTGCCTCCACCGGGACAGGGAACACCGGGGAGCTGTTTTTT
. TRBJ1-4 TRBV25-1 . CASRAGSSEKLFF TGTGCCAGCAGGGCCGGGTCCTCGGAAAAACTGTTTTTT
. TRBJ2-5 TRBV19 . CASSMEEGETQYF TGTGCCAGTAGTATGGAGGAAGGGGAGACCCAGTACTTC
. TRBJ1-5 TRBV5-6 TRBD1 CASSYRQGLQPQHF TGTGCCAGCAGCTACAGACAGGGGTTACAGCCCCAGCATTTT
. TRBJ2-7 TRBV29-1 . CSVEYVGSPYEQYF TGCAGCGTTGAATACGTCGGGAGTCCATACGAGCAGTACTTC
. TRBJ2-7 TRBV18 . CASSPVGGAYEQYF TGTGCCAGCTCACCAGTGGGGGGAGCCTACGAGCAGTACTTC
. TRBJ2-7 TRBV27 TRBD1 CASRLTGGGEQYF TGTGCCAGCAGGCTGACAGGGGGCGGCGAGCAGTACTTC
few TRBJ1-4 TRBV3-1/TRBV3-2 TRBD1 CASSSTGGMAKLFF TGTGCCAGCAGCTCGACAGGGGGAATGGCAAAACTGTTTTTT
. TRBJ2-3 TRBV7-3 TRBD2 CASSPTRGGDTDTQYF TGTGCCAGCAGCCCCACCCGTGGGGGGGACACAGATACGCAGTATTTT
. TRBJ1-5 TRBV6-5 TRBD1 CASRYDRGSNQPQHF TGTGCCAGCAGATACGACAGGGGGAGCAATCAGCCCCAGCATTTT
. TRBJ1-5 TRBV3-1/TRBV3-2 . CASSPTGRFWPQHF TGTGCCAGCAGCCCGACAGGTCGCTTTTGGCCCCAGCATTTT
. TRBJ1-1 TRBV5-6 TRBD1 CASSLDRGWTEAFF TGTGCCAGCAGCTTGGACAGGGGTTGGACTGAAGCTTTCTTT
. TRBJ2-1 TRBV24-1 . CATSDSVTGSYNEQFF TGTGCCACCAGTGATTCGGTGACCGGGTCCTACAATGAGCAGTTCTTC
. TRBJ2-1 TRBV5-4 TRBD2 CASSFRSGGAREQFF TGTGCCAGCAGCTTTCGAAGCGGGGGGGCCCGTGAGCAGTTCTTC
. TRBJ2-1 TRBV7-3 . CASSPPVARGEQFF TGTGCCAGCAGCCCCCCCGTAGCCCGGGGGGAGCAGTTCTTC
. TRBJ2-3 TRBV5-1 TRBD2 CASSLALLAGDTDTQYF TGCGCCAGCAGCTTGGCCTTGCTAGCGGGGGACACAGATACGCAGTATTTT
. TRBJ1-2 TRBV6-2/TRBV6-3 TRBD1 CASSSRQGVDGYTF TGTGCCAGCAGTTCCCGACAGGGGGTCGATGGCTACACCTTC
. TRBJ1-2 TRBV7-6 . CASSLGRNYGYTF TGTGCCAGCAGCTTAGGGCGGAACTATGGCTACACCTTC
once TRBJ2-5 TRBV19 . CASSKLRVGQETQYF TGTGCCAGTAGTAAGCTCAGGGTCGGTCAAGAGACCCAGTACTTC
. TRBJ1-2 TRBV5-1 . CASSLGRLYGYTF TGCGCCAGCAGCTTGGGCAGGCTGTATGGCTACACCTTC
. TRBJ2-7 TRBV28 . CASRKQSSYEQYF TGTGCCAGCAGAAAACAGAGTTCCTACGAGCAGTACTTC
. TRBJ2-7 TRBV19 TRBD1 CASSFAPGQSSYEQYF TGTGCCAGTAGTTTCGCCCCGGGACAGTCCTCCTACGAGCAGTACTTC
. TRBJ1-2 TRBV6-5 TRBD1 CASRETGGDGYTF TGTGCCAGCAGGGAGACAGGGGGCGATGGCTACACCTTC
. TRBJ2-5 TRBV11-1 . CASSRGEETQYF TGTGCCAGCAGCAGGGGCGAAGAGACCCAGTACTTC
once TRBJ1-6 TRBV19 TRBD1 CASSIGPGQAANSPLHF TGTGCCAGTAGTATCGGCCCCGGACAGGCTGCAAATTCACCCCTCCACTTT
. TRBJ1-1 TRBV18 . CASSPPGGGGTEAFF TGTGCCAGCTCGCCCCCTGGGGGGGGAGGCACTGAAGCTTTCTTT
. TRBJ1-5 TRBV29-1 . CSVFTGMEPQHF TGCAGCGTTTTTACGGGGATGGAGCCCCAGCATTTT
. TRBJ2-7 TRBV4-3 TRBD1 CASSQEGTGSYEQYF TGCGCCAGCAGCCAAGAAGGGACAGGGTCCTACGAGCAGTACTTC
. TRBJ2-7 TRBV2 . CASSEGRQYEQYF TGTGCCAGCAGTGAAGGGAGGCAATACGAGCAGTACTTC
. TRBJ2-7 TRBV5-6 TRBD1 CASSPSGTVTYEQYF TGTGCCAGCAGCCCGTCAGGGACAGTCACCTACGAGCAGTACTTC
. TRBJ2-7 TRBV6-2/TRBV6-3 TRBD1 CASSYPTTGGYEQYF TGTGCCAGCAGTTACCCCACGACAGGGGGCTACGAGCAGTACTTC
. TRBJ2-1 TRBV9 TRBD2 CASSVDLAGGYNEQFF TGTGCCAGCAGCGTAGATCTGGCGGGAGGGTACAATGAGCAGTTCTTC
. TRBJ2-7 TRBV7-6 TRBD1 CASSLMGQGLGRPYEQYF TGTGCCAGCAGCTTAATGGGACAGGGGCTGGGTCGTCCCTACGAGCAGTACTTC
. TRBJ2-1 TRBV7-9 TRBD2 CASSSGLAVVYNEQFF TGTGCCAGCAGCTCGGGACTAGCGGTTGTCTACAATGAGCAGTTCTTC
. TRBJ1-4 TRBV15 TRBD1 CATSRMDQGARDEKLFF TGTGCCACCAGCAGGATGGACCAGGGGGCGCGGGATGAAAAACTGTTTTTT
. TRBJ2-4 TRBV18 . CASSPGDNLGKNIQYF TGTGCCAGCTCACCAGGGGACAACCTAGGCAAAAACATTCAGTACTTC
. TRBJ1-2 TRBV6-5 TRBD1 CAILGQGAVGYTF TGTGCCATCCTAGGGCAGGGGGCCGTTGGCTACACCTTC
. TRBJ2-1 TRBV7-9 TRBD2 CASSSGTSRTPYNEQFF TGTGCCAGCAGCTCCGGGACTAGCCGTACCCCCTACAATGAGCAGTTCTTC
. TRBJ1-2 TRBV10-3 . CAISREGVDYGYTF TGTGCCATCAGTCGAGAGGGAGTGGACTATGGCTACACCTTC
few TRBJ1-4 TRBV7-9 . CASSLLQDIEKLFF TGTGCCAGCAGCTTGTTACAGGATATTGAAAAACTGTTTTTT
. TRBJ1-4 TRBV29-1 TRBD1 CSVVDRDGKLFF TGCAGCGTTGTCGACAGGGATGGAAAACTGTTTTTT